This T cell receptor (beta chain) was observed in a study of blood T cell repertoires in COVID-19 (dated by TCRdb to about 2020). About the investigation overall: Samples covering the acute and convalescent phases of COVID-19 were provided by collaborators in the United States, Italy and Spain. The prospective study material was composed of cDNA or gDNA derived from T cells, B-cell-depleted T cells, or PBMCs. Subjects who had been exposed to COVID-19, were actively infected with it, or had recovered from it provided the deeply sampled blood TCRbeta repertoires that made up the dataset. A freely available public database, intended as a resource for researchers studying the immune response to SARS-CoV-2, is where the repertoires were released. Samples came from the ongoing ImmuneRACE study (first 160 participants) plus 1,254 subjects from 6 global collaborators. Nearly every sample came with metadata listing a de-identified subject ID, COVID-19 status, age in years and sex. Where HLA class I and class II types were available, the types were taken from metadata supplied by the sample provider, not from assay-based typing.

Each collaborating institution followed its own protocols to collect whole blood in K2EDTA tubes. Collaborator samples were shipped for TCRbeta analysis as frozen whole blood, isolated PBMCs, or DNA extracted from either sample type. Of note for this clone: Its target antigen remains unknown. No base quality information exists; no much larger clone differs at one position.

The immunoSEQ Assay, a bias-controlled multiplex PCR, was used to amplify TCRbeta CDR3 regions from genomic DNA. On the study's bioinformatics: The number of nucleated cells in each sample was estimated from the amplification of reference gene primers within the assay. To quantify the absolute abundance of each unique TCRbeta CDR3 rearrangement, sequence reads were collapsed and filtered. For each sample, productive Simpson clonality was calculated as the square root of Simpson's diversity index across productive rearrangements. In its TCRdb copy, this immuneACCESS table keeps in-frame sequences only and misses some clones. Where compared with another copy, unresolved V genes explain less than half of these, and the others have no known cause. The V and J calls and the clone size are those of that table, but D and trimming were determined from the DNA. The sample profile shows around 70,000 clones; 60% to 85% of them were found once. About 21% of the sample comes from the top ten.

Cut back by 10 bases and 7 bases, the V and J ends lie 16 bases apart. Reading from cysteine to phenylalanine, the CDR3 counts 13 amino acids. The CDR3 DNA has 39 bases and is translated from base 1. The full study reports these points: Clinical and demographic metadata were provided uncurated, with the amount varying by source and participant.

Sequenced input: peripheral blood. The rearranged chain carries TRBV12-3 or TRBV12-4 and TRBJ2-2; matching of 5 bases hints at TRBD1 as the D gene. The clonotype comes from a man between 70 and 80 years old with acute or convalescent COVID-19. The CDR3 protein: CATNFQGDGELFF. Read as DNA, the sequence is TGTGCCACCAACTTTCAAGGGGACGGGGAGCTGTTTTTT.